This T cell receptor (beta chain) comes out of a study of beta chain features in type 1 diabetes. About the research overall: In all, some 100,000,000 sorted cells from all samples were analyzed.

There are a few counts of this clone. No antigen is known for it. Study outcomes and limitations: TCRB CDR3s from Type 1 diabetes patients were moderately but significantly shorter in all four CD4+ subsets.

Each of the sorted populations had a purity greater than 95%. J gave up 7 bases and V 0 bases, and 14 bases lay outside the gene matches. The CDR3 sequence is 18 residues long. Germline assignment: CDR1 LGHNA and CDR2 YSLEER. Isolated RNA was reverse transcribed in full, so expressed TCRB transcripts were sequenced. Sequencing used immunoSEQ multiplex PCR; TCRdb keeps in-frame clones, though not all of them. The sample contains more than 250,000 clones, 14% to 15% of which appear only once. This TCR was sampled from a man aged 18 to 29 with type 1 diabetes. Sequencing was done on a sample of naive CD4+ T cells from blood. This chain joins TRBV4-3 and TRBJ2-2, with 7 positions matching TRBD1. CDR3 amino acids: CASSQDRLAGGVVGELFF. Written as DNA, the CDR3 is TGCGCCAGCAGCCAAGATCGGCTCGCAGGGGGTGTCGTCGGGGAGCTGTTTTTT.